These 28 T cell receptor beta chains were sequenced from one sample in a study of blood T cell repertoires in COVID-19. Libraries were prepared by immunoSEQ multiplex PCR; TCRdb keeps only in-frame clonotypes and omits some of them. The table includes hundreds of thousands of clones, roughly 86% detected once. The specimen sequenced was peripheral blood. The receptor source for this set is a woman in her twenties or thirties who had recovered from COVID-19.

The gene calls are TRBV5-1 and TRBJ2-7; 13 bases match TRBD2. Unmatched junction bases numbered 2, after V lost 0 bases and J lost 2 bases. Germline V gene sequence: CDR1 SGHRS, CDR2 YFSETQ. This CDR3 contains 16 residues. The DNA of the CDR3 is TGCGCCAGCAGCTTGGGAGGGACTAGCGGGACCTACGAGCAGTACTTC. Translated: CASSLGGTSGTYEQYF.

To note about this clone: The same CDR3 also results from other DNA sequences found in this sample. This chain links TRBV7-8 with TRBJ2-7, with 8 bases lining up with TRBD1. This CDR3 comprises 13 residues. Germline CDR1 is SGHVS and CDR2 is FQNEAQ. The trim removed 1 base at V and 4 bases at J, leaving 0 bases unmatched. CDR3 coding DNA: TGTGCCAGCAGCTTAGACAGGGGGTACGAGCAGTACTTC. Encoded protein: CASSLDRGYEQYF.

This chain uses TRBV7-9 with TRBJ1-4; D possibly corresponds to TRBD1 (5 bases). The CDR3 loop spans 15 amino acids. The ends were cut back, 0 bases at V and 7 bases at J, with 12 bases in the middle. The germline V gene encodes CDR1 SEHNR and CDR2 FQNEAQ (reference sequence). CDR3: CASSLASQGGEKLFF. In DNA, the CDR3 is TGTGCCAGCAGCTTAGCGAGCCAGGGAGGTGAAAAACTGTTTTTT.

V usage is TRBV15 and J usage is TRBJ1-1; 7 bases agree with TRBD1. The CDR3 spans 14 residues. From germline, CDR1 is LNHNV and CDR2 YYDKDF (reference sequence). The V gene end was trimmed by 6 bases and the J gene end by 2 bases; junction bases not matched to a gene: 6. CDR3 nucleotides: TGTGCCACCAGAGAGGGGGCTTACAACACTGAAGCTTTCTTT. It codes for CATREGAYNTEAFF.

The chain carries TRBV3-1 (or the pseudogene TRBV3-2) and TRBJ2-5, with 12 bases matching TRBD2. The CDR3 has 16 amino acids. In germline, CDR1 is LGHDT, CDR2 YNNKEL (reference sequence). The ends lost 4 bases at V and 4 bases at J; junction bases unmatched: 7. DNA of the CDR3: TGTGCCAGCAGCCGAGATTGGACTAGCGGGGCAGAGACCCAGTACTTC. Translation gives CASSRDWTSGAETQYF.

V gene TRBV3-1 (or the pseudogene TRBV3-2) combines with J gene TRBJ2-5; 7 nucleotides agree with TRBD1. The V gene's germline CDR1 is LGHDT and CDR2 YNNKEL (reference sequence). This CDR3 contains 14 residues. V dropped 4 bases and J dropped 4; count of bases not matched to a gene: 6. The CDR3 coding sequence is TGTGCCAGCAGCCCGGGACAGAGACCAGAGACCCAGTACTTC. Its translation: CASSPGQRPETQYF.

This CDR3 reads CASSLTDNYGYTF. The CDR3 bases are TGTGCCAGCAGTTTAACAGATAACTATGGCTACACCTTC. The genes are TRBV27 and TRBJ1-2; D is undetermined. Germline CDR1 is MNHEY and CDR2 is SMNVEV (reference sequence). V dropped 2 bases and J dropped 1 base, with 5 bases sitting between them. This CDR3 region has 13 residues.

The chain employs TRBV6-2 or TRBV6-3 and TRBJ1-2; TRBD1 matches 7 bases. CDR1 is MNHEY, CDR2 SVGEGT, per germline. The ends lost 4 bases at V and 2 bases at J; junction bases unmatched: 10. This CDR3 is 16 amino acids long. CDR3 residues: CASSLPQGRKNYGYTF. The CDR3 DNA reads TGTGCCAGCAGTTTGCCACAGGGGCGTAAAAACTATGGCTACACCTTC.

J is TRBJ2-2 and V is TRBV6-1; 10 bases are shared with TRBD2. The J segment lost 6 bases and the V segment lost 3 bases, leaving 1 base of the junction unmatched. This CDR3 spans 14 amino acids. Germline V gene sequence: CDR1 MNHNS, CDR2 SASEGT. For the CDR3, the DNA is TGTGCCAGCAGTGACAGCGGGGGGGCCGGGGAGCTGTTTTTT. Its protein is CASSDSGGAGELFF.

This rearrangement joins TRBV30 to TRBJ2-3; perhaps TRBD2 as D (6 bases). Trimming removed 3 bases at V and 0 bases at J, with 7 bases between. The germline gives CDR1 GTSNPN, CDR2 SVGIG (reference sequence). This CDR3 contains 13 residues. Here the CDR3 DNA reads TGTGCCTGGAGCGGGGGAAGCACAGATACGCAGTATTTT. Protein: CAWSGGSTDTQYF.

The CDR3 is CASSSGGDGYTF. CDR3 nucleotide sequence: TGTGCCAGCAGCTCGGGTGGAGATGGCTACACCTTC. The chain carries TRBV7-9 and TRBJ1-2; D not resolved. The ends were cut back, 4 bases at V and 6 bases at J, with 9 bases in the middle. The germline V gene has CDR1 SEHNR and CDR2 FQNEAQ (reference sequence). The CDR3 sequence is 12 residues long.

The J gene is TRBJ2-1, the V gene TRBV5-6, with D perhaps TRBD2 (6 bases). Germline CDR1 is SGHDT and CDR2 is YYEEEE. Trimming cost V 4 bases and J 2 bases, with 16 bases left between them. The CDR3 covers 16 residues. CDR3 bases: TGTGCCAGCAGCCAAGGGACTTCCTTTACCTACAATGAGCAGTTCTTC. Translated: CASSQGTSFTYNEQFF.

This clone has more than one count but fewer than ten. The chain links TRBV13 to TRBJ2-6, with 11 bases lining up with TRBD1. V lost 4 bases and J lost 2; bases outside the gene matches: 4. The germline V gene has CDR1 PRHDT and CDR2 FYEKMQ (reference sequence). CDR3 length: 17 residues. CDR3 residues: CASSSGQGATGANVLTF. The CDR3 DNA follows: TGTGCCAGCAGCTCCGGACAGGGGGCCACTGGGGCCAACGTCCTGACTTTC.

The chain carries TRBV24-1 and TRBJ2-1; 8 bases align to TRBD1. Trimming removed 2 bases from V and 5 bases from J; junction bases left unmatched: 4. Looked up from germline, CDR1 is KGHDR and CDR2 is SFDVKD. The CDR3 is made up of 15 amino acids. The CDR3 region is CATSDSGTGDNEQFF. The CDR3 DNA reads TGTGCCACCAGTGATTCCGGGACAGGAGACAATGAGCAGTTCTTC.

The CDR3 reads CASSAGGGVANYGYTF. Written as DNA, the CDR3 is TGTGCCAGCAGCGCGGGTGGTGGGGTGGCTAACTATGGCTACACCTTC. The chain is built from TRBV5-5 and TRBJ1-2, with no clear D. The CDR3 loop spans 16 amino acids. V gave up 4 bases and J gave up 0 bases, with 16 bases separating them. Germline values: CDR1 SGHKS, CDR2 YYEKEE (reference sequence).

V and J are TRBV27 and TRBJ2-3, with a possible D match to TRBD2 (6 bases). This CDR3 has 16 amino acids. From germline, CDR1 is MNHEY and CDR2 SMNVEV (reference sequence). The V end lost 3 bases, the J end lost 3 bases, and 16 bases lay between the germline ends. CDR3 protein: CASSLTGDPLTDTQYF. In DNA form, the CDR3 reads TGTGCCAGCAGTTTGACGGGAGACCCGCTAACAGATACGCAGTATTTT.

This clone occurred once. CDR3: CASSSTFASGGTGELFF. CDR3 DNA: TGTGCCAGCAGCTCAACCTTCGCTAGCGGGGGTACCGGGGAGCTGTTTTTT. The gene calls are TRBV13 and TRBJ2-2; 10 nucleotides align to TRBD2. V dropped 4 bases and J dropped 5; count of bases not matched to a gene: 10. CDR1 is PRHDT, CDR2 FYEKMQ, per germline (reference sequence). The length of the CDR3 is 17 residues.

For the CDR3, the DNA is TGTGCCAGCAAACGGGACAGGTGGGTCGGGACCCAGTACTTC. Amino acids: CASKRDRWVGTQYF. The chain joins TRBV19 to TRBJ2-5; 8 bases fit TRBD1. The junction had 13 bases not matched to a gene; V was cut back by 9 bases and J by 7 bases. This CDR3 is built from 14 residues. In germline, CDR1 is LNHDA, CDR2 SQIVND (reference sequence).

CDR3 protein: CASSRVGTGKAFF. The CDR3, as DNA: TGCGCCAGCAGCCGCGTAGGGACAGGGAAGGCTTTCTTT. V usage is TRBV4-1 and J usage is TRBJ1-1; 9 bases map to TRBD1. The trim removed 4 bases at V and 11 bases at J, leaving 8 bases unmatched. This CDR3 is built from 13 residues. Per the germline V gene, CDR1 is MGHRA and CDR2 is YSYEKL.

CDR3 sequence (DNA): TGCGCCAGCAGCCTCGGGACAGGGGTGAGAAGCACTGAAGCTTTCTTT. As protein: CASSLGTGVRSTEAFF. The chain carries TRBV4-1 and TRBJ1-1; 10 nucleotides align to TRBD1. CDR3 size: 16 residues. V shed 4 bases, J shed 4 bases, and the junction held 9 bases outside the gene matches. CDR1 is MGHRA and CDR2 is YSYEKL in the germline V gene.

This CDR3 is CASSKVEGRNYGYTF. CDR3 nucleotides: TGTGCCAGCAGCAAAGTTGAGGGAAGAAACTATGGCTACACCTTC. The chain recombines TRBV21-1 with TRBJ1-2. TRBV21-1 corresponds to a pseudogene. This CDR3 region has 15 residues.

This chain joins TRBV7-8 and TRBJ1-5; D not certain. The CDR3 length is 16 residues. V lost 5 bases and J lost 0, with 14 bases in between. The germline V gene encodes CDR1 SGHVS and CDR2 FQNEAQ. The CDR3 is CASSPRTGNSNQPQHF. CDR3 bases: TGTGCCAGCAGCCCCCGGACGGGGAATAGCAATCAGCCCCAGCATTTT. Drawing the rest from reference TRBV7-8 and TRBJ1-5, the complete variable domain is GAGVSQSPRYKVAKRGQDVALRCDPISGHVSLFWYQQALGQGPEFLTYFQNEAQLDKSGLPSDRFFAERPEGSVSTLKIQRTQQEDSAVYLCASSPRTGNSNQPQHFGDGTRLSIL.

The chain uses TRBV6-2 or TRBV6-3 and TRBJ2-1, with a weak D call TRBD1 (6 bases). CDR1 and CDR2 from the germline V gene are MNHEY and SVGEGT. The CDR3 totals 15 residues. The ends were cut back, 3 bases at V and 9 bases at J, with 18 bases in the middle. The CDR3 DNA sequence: TGTGCCAGCAGTTATTTCTCTAGGGGGAATGTTGAGCAGTTCTTC. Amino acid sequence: CASSYFSRGNVEQFF.

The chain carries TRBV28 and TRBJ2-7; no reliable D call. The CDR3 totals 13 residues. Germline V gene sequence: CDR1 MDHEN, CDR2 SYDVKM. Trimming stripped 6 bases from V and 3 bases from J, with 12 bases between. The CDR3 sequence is CASRPSADYEQYF. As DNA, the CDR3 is TGTGCCAGCAGACCGTCGGCGGACTACGAGCAGTACTTC.

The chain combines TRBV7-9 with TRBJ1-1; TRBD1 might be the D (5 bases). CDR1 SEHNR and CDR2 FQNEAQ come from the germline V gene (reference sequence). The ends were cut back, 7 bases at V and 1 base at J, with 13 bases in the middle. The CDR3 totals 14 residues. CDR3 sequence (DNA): TGTGCCAGCACCTGGGGCCAGCAGAACACTGAAGCTTTCTTT. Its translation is CASTWGQQNTEAFF.

CDR3 region: CASTETSGTSRSYNEQFF. The CDR3 DNA is TGTGCCAGCACCGAGACTAGCGGGACGTCTCGATCCTACAATGAGCAGTTCTTC. The rearrangement links TRBV7-6 to TRBJ2-1; the match to TRBD2 covers 11 bases. This CDR3 has 18 residues. V shed 7 bases, J shed 1 base, and the junction held 12 bases outside the gene matches. Germline CDR1 is SGHVS and CDR2 is FNYEAQ.

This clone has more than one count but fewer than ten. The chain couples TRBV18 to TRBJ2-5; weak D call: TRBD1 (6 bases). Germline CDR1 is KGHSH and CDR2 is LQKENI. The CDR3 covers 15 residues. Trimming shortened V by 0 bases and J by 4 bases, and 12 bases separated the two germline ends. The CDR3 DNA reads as TGTGCCAGCTCACCACCACAGGGAGTTACAGAGACCCAGTACTTC. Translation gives CASSPPQGVTETQYF.

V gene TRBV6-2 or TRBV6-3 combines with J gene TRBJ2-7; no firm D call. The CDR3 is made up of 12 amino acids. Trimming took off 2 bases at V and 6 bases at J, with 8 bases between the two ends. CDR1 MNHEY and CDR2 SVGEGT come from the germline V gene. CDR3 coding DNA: TGTGCCAGCAGTTACAGAGCAGGCGAGCAGTACTTC. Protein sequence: CASSYRAGEQYF.